Each of the 8 T cell receptor beta chains below was sequenced from the same sample in a study of blood T cell repertoires in COVID-19. Method: immunoSEQ multiplex PCR; TCRdb's copy keeps in-frame clones and lacks some. The sample includes about 140,000 clones, roughly 79% of them seen just once. What was sequenced was peripheral blood. These receptors were taken from a woman aged 55-69 years with acute or convalescent COVID-19.

The rearrangement links TRBV4-1 to TRBJ2-7, with TRBD1 matching over 10 bases. Germline values: CDR1 MGHRA, CDR2 YSYEKL. V was pared by 4 bases and J by 2 bases, with 5 bases of the junction left unmatched. This CDR3 is built from 15 residues. This CDR3 is CASSLRGTGAYEQYF. The CDR3 DNA is TGCGCCAGCAGCCTAAGGGGGACAGGGGCCTACGAGCAGTACTTC.

The chain carries TRBV7-2 and TRBJ2-5; unclear D gene. The V gene's germline CDR1 is SGHTA and CDR2 FQGNSA. This CDR3 spans 14 amino acids. V gave up 1 base and J gave up 5 bases, with 11 bases separating them. The CDR3 DNA reads as TGTGCCAGCAGCTTAGGCCCGCGGCGGGAGACCCAGTACTTC. Translated: CASSLGPRRETQYF.

This clone was seen just once. DNA for the CDR3: TGTGCCAGCAGTTTAGGATTGGGCCCAAGCTATGGCTACACCTTC. It yields the protein CASSLGLGPSYGYTF. This chain links TRBV28 with TRBJ1-2; D is unresolved. Looked up from germline, CDR1 is MDHEN and CDR2 is SYDVKM. The germline V and J ends were trimmed by 2 bases and 4 bases, with 14 bases remaining between them. The CDR3 has 15 residues.

On this clone itself: The same CDR3 can be traced to other DNA sequences in this sample. The V gene is TRBV18, the J gene TRBJ1-5; TRBD1 matches 7 bases. This CDR3 spans 14 amino acids. Germline trimming cut 6 bases from V and 11 bases from J; bases unmatched to any gene: 13. Germline loops: CDR1 KGHSH, CDR2 LQKENI. The CDR3 DNA reads as TGTGCCAGCTCGCCAGAGGGAGACAGGGTGACCCAGCATTTT. Its protein product is CASSPEGDRVTQHF.

The chain carries TRBV10-2 and TRBJ2-7; 7 bases map to TRBD1. The V and J ends lost 5 bases and 5 bases, in that order; junction bases with no gene match: 15. Per germline, CDR1 WSHSY and CDR2 SAAADI. There are 16 residues in the CDR3. This chain's CDR3 is CASSPPKQGVRDEQYF. Written as DNA, the CDR3 is TGCGCCAGCAGTCCCCCCAAGCAGGGGGTGAGGGACGAGCAGTACTTC.

The CDR3 spells CASSLEGTRFETQYF. The CDR3 region has the DNA TGTGCCAGCAGCTTGGAAGGGACTAGGTTTGAGACCCAGTACTTC. This chain links TRBV5-4 with TRBJ2-5; 8 positions match TRBD2. V gave up 0 bases and J gave up 5 bases; unmatched junction bases: 6. This CDR3 has 15 residues. CDR1 and CDR2 (germline): SGHNT, YYREEE (reference sequence).

The rearrangement joins TRBV19 to TRBJ2-1; maybe TRBD2 (5 bases). Trimming removed 0 bases at V and 7 bases at J, with 16 bases between. The CDR3 has 16 amino acids. Germline V lookup: CDR1 LNHDA, CDR2 SQIVND (reference sequence). The CDR3 nucleotides read TGTGCCAGTAGTATAGATCGGAGAGGGCACTTTAATGAGCAGTTCTTC. It translates to CASSIDRRGHFNEQFF.

This chain connects TRBV5-4 to TRBJ1-1; 8 positions agree with TRBD1. Germline assignment: CDR1 SGHNT and CDR2 YYREEE (reference sequence). The length of the CDR3 is 15 residues. The J segment lost 2 bases and the V segment lost 2 bases, leaving 5 bases of the junction unmatched. DNA for the CDR3: TGTGCCAGCAGCTTAGACAGGGGCAGAAACACTGAAGCTTTCTTT. Its translation: CASSLDRGRNTEAFF.